This T cell receptor (beta chain) came from a study of blood T cell repertoires in COVID-19. Study summary: COVID-19 samples collected from the United States, Italy and Spain covered acute and convalescent phases.

V was pared by 3 bases and J by 6 bases, with 9 bases between. CDR3 length: 13 residues. Germline V gene data show CDR1 as SGHRS and CDR2 as YFSETQ. Assignments of participants to cohorts depended upon their own reported clinical history. TCRdb's copy holds only in-frame clones and misses some; the assay was immunoSEQ multiplex PCR. The sample carries roughly 180,000 clones, around four fifths recorded once. The chain joins TRBV5-1 to TRBJ2-2; D might be TRBD1 (6 bases). The sequencing input was PBMCs or T cells enriched from blood (not recorded which). This receptor was obtained from a man aged 35-49 years who had recovered from COVID-19. The CDR3 here is CASSWGPAGELFF. CDR3 sequence (DNA): TGCGCCAGCAGCTGGGGGCCAGCCGGGGAGCTGTTTTTT. The variable domain in full, completed from reference TRBV5-1 and TRBJ2-2, reads KAGVTQTPRYLIKTRGQQVTLSCSPISGHRSVSWYQQTPGQGLQFLFEYFSETQRNKGNFPGRFSGRQFSNSRSEMNVSTLELGDSALYLCASSWGPAGELFFGEGSRLTVL.